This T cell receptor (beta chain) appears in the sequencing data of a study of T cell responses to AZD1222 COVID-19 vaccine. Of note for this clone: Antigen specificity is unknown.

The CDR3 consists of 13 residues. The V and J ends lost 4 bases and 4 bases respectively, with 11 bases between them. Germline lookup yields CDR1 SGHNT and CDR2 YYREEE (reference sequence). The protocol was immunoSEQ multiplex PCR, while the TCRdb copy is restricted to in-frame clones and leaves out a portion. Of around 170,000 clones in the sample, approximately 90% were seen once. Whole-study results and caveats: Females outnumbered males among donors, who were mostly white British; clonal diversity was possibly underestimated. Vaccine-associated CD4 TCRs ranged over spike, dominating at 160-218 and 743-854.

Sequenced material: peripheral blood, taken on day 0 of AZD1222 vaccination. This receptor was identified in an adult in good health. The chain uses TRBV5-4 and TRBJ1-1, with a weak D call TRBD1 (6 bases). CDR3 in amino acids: CASSQQGLTEAFF. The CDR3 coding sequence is TGTGCCAGCAGCCAACAGGGTCTCACTGAAGCTTTCTTT.